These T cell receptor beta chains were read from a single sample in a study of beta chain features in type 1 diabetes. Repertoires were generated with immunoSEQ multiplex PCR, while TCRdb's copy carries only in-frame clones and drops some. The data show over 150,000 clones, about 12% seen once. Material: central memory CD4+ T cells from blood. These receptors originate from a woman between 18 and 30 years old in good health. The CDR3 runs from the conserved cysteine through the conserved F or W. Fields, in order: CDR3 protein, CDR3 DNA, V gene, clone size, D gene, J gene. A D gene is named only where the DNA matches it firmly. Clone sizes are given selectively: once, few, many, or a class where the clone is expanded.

cdr3_aa: CASSSPRQGITEAFF
cdr3_nt: TGTGCCAGCAGTTCCCCCCGACAGGGGATCACTGAAGCTTTCTTT
v_call: TRBV28
clone_size: .
d_call: TRBD1
j_call: TRBJ1-1

cdr3_aa: CASSPMDYEETQYF
cdr3_nt: TGTGCCAGCAGCCCCATGGACTACGAAGAGACCCAGTACTTC
v_call: TRBV11-1
clone_size: once
d_call: .
j_call: TRBJ2-5

cdr3_aa: CASSGTGLGYEQYF
cdr3_nt: TGTGCCAGCAGTGGGACAGGGCTAGGGTACGAGCAGTACTTC
v_call: TRBV7-2
clone_size: .
d_call: TRBD1
j_call: TRBJ2-7

cdr3_aa: CASSYTGRPAGDGLFF
cdr3_nt: TGTGCCAGCAGTTACACAGGGAGGCCAGCGGGAGACGGGCTGTTTTTT
v_call: TRBV6-5
clone_size: few
d_call: TRBD2
j_call: TRBJ2-2

cdr3_aa: CASSEYRGRTEAFF
cdr3_nt: TGTGCCAGCAGTGAATACAGGGGTAGGACTGAAGCTTTCTTT
v_call: TRBV27
clone_size: few
d_call: TRBD1
j_call: TRBJ1-1

cdr3_aa: CATSRARTVFTEAFF
cdr3_nt: TGTGCCACCAGCAGGGCGCGGACAGTCTTCACTGAAGCTTTCTTT
v_call: TRBV15
clone_size: few
d_call: .
j_call: TRBJ1-1

cdr3_aa: CASSDGVATNEKLFF
cdr3_nt: TGTGCCAGCAGTGATGGAGTCGCAACTAATGAAAAACTGTTTTTT
v_call: TRBV6-1
clone_size: .
d_call: .
j_call: TRBJ1-4

cdr3_aa: CASSLGTGGETQYF
cdr3_nt: TGTGCCAGCAGCTTAGGGACAGGGGGAGAGACCCAGTACTTC
v_call: TRBV7-9
clone_size: .
d_call: TRBD1
j_call: TRBJ2-5

cdr3_aa: CASSPSVLGLSGNTIYF
cdr3_nt: TGTGCCAGCAGCCCCAGTGTGCTCGGACTCTCTGGAAACACCATATATTTT
v_call: TRBV11-2
clone_size: few
d_call: .
j_call: TRBJ1-3

cdr3_aa: CASSLRLGETQYF
cdr3_nt: TGTGCCAGCAGCTTGAGGCTAGGAGAGACCCAGTACTTC
v_call: TRBV5-4
clone_size: few
d_call: .
j_call: TRBJ2-5

cdr3_aa: CASREGTSGSYEQYF
cdr3_nt: TGTGCCAGCAGGGAGGGGACTAGCGGATCCTACGAGCAGTACTTC
v_call: TRBV5-4
clone_size: .
d_call: TRBD2
j_call: TRBJ2-7

cdr3_aa: CASTQDYSTDTQYF
cdr3_nt: TGTGCCAGCACTCAGGACTACAGCACAGATACGCAGTATTTT
v_call: TRBV6-1
clone_size: .
d_call: .
j_call: TRBJ2-3

cdr3_aa: CASRKGQGNQAQHF
cdr3_nt: TGTGCCAGCAGGAAGGGACAGGGCAACCAGGCCCAGCATTTT
v_call: TRBV6-6
clone_size: few
d_call: TRBD1
j_call: TRBJ1-5

cdr3_aa: CASASLGNRANTEAFF
cdr3_nt: TGTGCCAGCGCGTCCCTAGGAAACAGGGCGAACACTGAAGCTTTCTTT
v_call: TRBV21-1
clone_size: .
d_call: .
j_call: TRBJ1-1

cdr3_aa: CASSLFQGSYNEQFF
cdr3_nt: TGTGCCAGCAGTTTATTCCAGGGGTCCTACAATGAGCAGTTCTTC
v_call: TRBV27
clone_size: few
d_call: .
j_call: TRBJ2-1

cdr3_aa: CASSGRTGGGETQYF
cdr3_nt: TGTGCCAGCAGCGGCCGGACAGGGGGCGGGGAGACCCAGTACTTC
v_call: TRBV7-2
clone_size: .
d_call: TRBD1
j_call: TRBJ2-5

cdr3_aa: CASSLPGSLSGNTIYF
cdr3_nt: TGTGCCAGCAGCTTACCAGGCAGTCTCTCTGGAAACACCATATATTTT
v_call: TRBV7-6
clone_size: .
d_call: .
j_call: TRBJ1-3

cdr3_aa: CSASYGFEQYF
cdr3_nt: TGCAGTGCTAGTTACGGGTTCGAGCAGTACTTC
v_call: TRBV20-1
clone_size: few
d_call: .
j_call: TRBJ2-7

cdr3_aa: CASSLEENQPQHF
cdr3_nt: TGTGCCAGCTCACTAGAGGAAAATCAGCCCCAGCATTTT
v_call: TRBV18
clone_size: few
d_call: .
j_call: TRBJ1-5

cdr3_aa: CASSLDFGLARTGELFF
cdr3_nt: TGTGCCAGCAGCTTAGATTTCGGACTAGCAAGGACCGGGGAGCTGTTTTTT
v_call: TRBV11-2
clone_size: .
d_call: TRBD2
j_call: TRBJ2-2

cdr3_aa: CASRPGLDGEQYF
cdr3_nt: TGTGCCAGCAGGCCTGGACTAGATGGCGAGCAGTACTTC
v_call: TRBV28
clone_size: .
d_call: TRBD2
j_call: TRBJ2-7

cdr3_aa: CASSLVAGEGYTF
cdr3_nt: TGTGCCAGCAGCTTAGTTGCTGGGGAGGGCTACACCTTC
v_call: TRBV7-9
clone_size: .
d_call: .
j_call: TRBJ1-2

cdr3_aa: CASRYGQGWDYGYTF
cdr3_nt: TGTGCCAGCAGATACGGACAGGGTTGGGACTATGGCTACACCTTC
v_call: TRBV7-2
clone_size: .
d_call: TRBD1
j_call: TRBJ1-2

cdr3_aa: CASSPRSDRRTIEQFF
cdr3_nt: TGTGCCAGTAGTCCCCGGTCCGACCGGAGGACCATTGAGCAGTTCTTC
v_call: TRBV19
clone_size: few
d_call: .
j_call: TRBJ2-1

cdr3_aa: CASSPPGLSVRQEQFF
cdr3_nt: TGTGCCAGCAGCCCCCCGGGACTCTCCGTTAGGCAGGAGCAGTTCTTC
v_call: TRBV7-2
clone_size: few
d_call: .
j_call: TRBJ2-1

cdr3_aa: CASSWGQGDIQYF
cdr3_nt: TGTGCCAGCAGCTGGGGACAGGGGGACATTCAGTACTTC
v_call: TRBV11-1
clone_size: .
d_call: TRBD1
j_call: TRBJ2-4

cdr3_aa: CASRLMWSQETQYF
cdr3_nt: TGTGCCAGCAGGCTGATGTGGAGCCAAGAGACCCAGTACTTC
v_call: TRBV6-5
clone_size: .
d_call: .
j_call: TRBJ2-5

cdr3_aa: CAWSVLGTWKEFF
cdr3_nt: TGTGCCTGGAGTGTACTCGGGACATGGAAGGAGTTTTTT
v_call: TRBV30
clone_size: .
d_call: .
j_call: TRBJ2-2

cdr3_aa: CASSPGAKETQYF
cdr3_nt: TGTGCCAGCAGCCCGGGAGCCAAAGAGACCCAGTACTTC
v_call: TRBV11-2
clone_size: few
d_call: .
j_call: TRBJ2-5

cdr3_aa: CASSPHLAGSTDTQYF
cdr3_nt: TGTGCCAGCAGTCCTCACCTAGCGGGCAGCACAGATACGCAGTATTTT
v_call: TRBV28
clone_size: .
d_call: TRBD2
j_call: TRBJ2-3

cdr3_aa: CASSTNTGSRVNGYTF
cdr3_nt: TGTGCCAGCAGCACAAATACAGGGTCTCGGGTGAATGGCTACACCTTC
v_call: TRBV7-9
clone_size: few
d_call: .
j_call: TRBJ1-2

cdr3_aa: CASSGGGQGETQYF
cdr3_nt: TGTGCCAGCAGCGGAGGGGGCCAAGGAGAGACCCAGTACTTC
v_call: TRBV9
clone_size: few
d_call: TRBD1
j_call: TRBJ2-5

cdr3_aa: CASSLDAGSYNEQFF
cdr3_nt: TGTGCCAGCAGCTTAGATGCGGGCTCCTACAATGAGCAGTTCTTC
v_call: TRBV7-2
clone_size: few
d_call: .
j_call: TRBJ2-1

cdr3_aa: CASSLSSGRANEQFF
cdr3_nt: TGTGCCAGCAGCTTAAGTAGCGGGAGGGCTAATGAGCAGTTCTTC
v_call: TRBV7-8
clone_size: few
d_call: TRBD2
j_call: TRBJ2-1

cdr3_aa: CASSLSFWSDEKLFF
cdr3_nt: TGTGCCAGCAGCTTAAGTTTTTGGTCAGATGAAAAACTGTTTTTT
v_call: TRBV5-8
clone_size: few
d_call: .
j_call: TRBJ1-4

cdr3_aa: CASSLDGQLNTEAFF
cdr3_nt: TGTGCCAGCAGCCTAGACGGACAGCTGAACACTGAAGCTTTCTTT
v_call: TRBV7-2
clone_size: few
d_call: .
j_call: TRBJ1-1

cdr3_aa: CASSNRDWNTGELFF
cdr3_nt: TGCGCCAGCAGTAACCGGGACTGGAACACCGGGGAGCTGTTTTTT
v_call: TRBV4-1
clone_size: few
d_call: .
j_call: TRBJ2-2

cdr3_aa: CAWTFPLTAMNTEAFF
cdr3_nt: TGTGCCTGGACCTTCCCCTTGACAGCTATGAACACTGAAGCTTTCTTT
v_call: TRBV30
clone_size: few
d_call: .
j_call: TRBJ1-1

cdr3_aa: CASSLRTSGSWPSEQYF
cdr3_nt: TGTGCCAGCAGCCTTCGGACTAGCGGGAGCTGGCCCTCCGAGCAGTACTTC
v_call: TRBV14
clone_size: many
d_call: TRBD2
j_call: TRBJ2-7

cdr3_aa: CASTQRFRALEQFF
cdr3_nt: TGTGCCAGCACGCAGAGGTTCAGAGCACTTGAGCAGTTCTTC
v_call: TRBV28
clone_size: few
d_call: .
j_call: TRBJ2-1

cdr3_aa: CASSLALDRKAFF
cdr3_nt: TGTGCCAGCAGCTTAGCACTGGACAGGAAAGCTTTCTTT
v_call: TRBV7-2
clone_size: many
d_call: TRBD1
j_call: TRBJ1-1

cdr3_aa: CSVRSSGASTDTQYF
cdr3_nt: TGCAGCGTTAGATCTTCGGGAGCTAGCACAGATACGCAGTATTTT
v_call: TRBV29-1
clone_size: few
d_call: .
j_call: TRBJ2-3

cdr3_aa: CSVTSGGGAYNEQFF
cdr3_nt: TGCAGCGTTACATCTGGGGGAGGGGCCTACAATGAGCAGTTCTTC
v_call: TRBV29-1
clone_size: .
d_call: TRBD2
j_call: TRBJ2-1

cdr3_aa: CASSRPRRGQGSYGYTF
cdr3_nt: TGTGCCAGCAGCCGTCCCCGACGGGGACAGGGTAGCTATGGCTACACCTTC
v_call: TRBV7-9
clone_size: few
d_call: TRBD1
j_call: TRBJ1-2

cdr3_aa: CASSFYLSTDTQYF
cdr3_nt: TGTGCCAGCAGCTTCTACCTGAGCACAGATACGCAGTATTTT
v_call: TRBV7-3
clone_size: few
d_call: .
j_call: TRBJ2-3

cdr3_aa: CAWEGKKGQGNEQFF
cdr3_nt: TGTGCCTGGGAGGGGAAAAAGGGACAGGGCAATGAGCAGTTCTTC
v_call: TRBV30
clone_size: few
d_call: TRBD1
j_call: TRBJ2-1

cdr3_aa: CASSLGQGSRGAFF
cdr3_nt: TGCGCCAGCAGCTTGGGCCAGGGAAGCAGAGGAGCTTTCTTT
v_call: TRBV5-1
clone_size: few
d_call: .
j_call: TRBJ1-1

cdr3_aa: CASSQGTGTRSTDTQYF
cdr3_nt: TGTGCCAGCAGCCAAGGGACAGGGACCAGGTCCACAGATACGCAGTATTTT
v_call: TRBV14
clone_size: many
d_call: TRBD1
j_call: TRBJ2-3

cdr3_aa: CASSQGADRKETQYF
cdr3_nt: TGCGCCAGCAGCCAAGGAGCGGACCGCAAAGAGACCCAGTACTTC
v_call: TRBV4-3
clone_size: few
d_call: .
j_call: TRBJ2-5

cdr3_aa: CASSPQGETQYF
cdr3_nt: TGTGCCAGCAGTCCCCAGGGGGAGACCCAGTACTTC
v_call: TRBV6-1
clone_size: .
d_call: .
j_call: TRBJ2-5

cdr3_aa: CASSPGQGAGYEQYF
cdr3_nt: TGTGCCAGCTCGCCCGGACAGGGGGCGGGTTACGAGCAGTACTTC
v_call: TRBV18
clone_size: few
d_call: TRBD1
j_call: TRBJ2-7

cdr3_aa: CASKRETQYF
cdr3_nt: TGTGCCAGCAAGCGAGAGACCCAGTACTTC
v_call: TRBV27
clone_size: many
d_call: .
j_call: TRBJ2-5

cdr3_aa: CASSIGPGGRSEAFF
cdr3_nt: TGTGCCAGTAGTATAGGCCCAGGGGGAAGGTCTGAAGCTTTCTTT
v_call: TRBV19
clone_size: few
d_call: TRBD1
j_call: TRBJ1-1

cdr3_aa: CASSLSSGRVAGELFF
cdr3_nt: TGCGCCAGCAGCTTGTCTAGCGGGAGAGTTGCCGGGGAGCTGTTTTTT
v_call: TRBV5-1
clone_size: few
d_call: TRBD2
j_call: TRBJ2-2

cdr3_aa: CASGSDLEVTQYF
cdr3_nt: TGTGCTAGTGGTTCCGACTTGGAAGTGACCCAGTACTTC
v_call: TRBV12-5
clone_size: many
d_call: .
j_call: TRBJ2-5

cdr3_aa: CAWGLILGNEQFF
cdr3_nt: TGTGCCTGGGGACTGATATTAGGCAATGAGCAGTTCTTC
v_call: TRBV30
clone_size: .
d_call: .
j_call: TRBJ2-1

cdr3_aa: CASSTLTGYYNEQFF
cdr3_nt: TGTGCCAGCAGCACCCTGACAGGGTACTACAATGAGCAGTTCTTC
v_call: TRBV7-8
clone_size: few
d_call: TRBD1
j_call: TRBJ2-1

cdr3_aa: CAWNPSGYEQYF
cdr3_nt: TGTGCCTGGAATCCTAGCGGCTACGAGCAGTACTTC
v_call: TRBV30
clone_size: .
d_call: TRBD2
j_call: TRBJ2-7

cdr3_aa: CASSVRLASTGEQYF
cdr3_nt: TGTGCCAGCAGCGTGAGACTAGCGTCCACGGGGGAGCAGTACTTC
v_call: TRBV9
clone_size: few
d_call: TRBD2
j_call: TRBJ2-7

cdr3_aa: CASSPGGDYGYTF
cdr3_nt: TGTGCCAGCTCACCGGGAGGGGACTATGGCTACACCTTC
v_call: TRBV18
clone_size: .
d_call: .
j_call: TRBJ1-2